The 18 T cell receptor beta chains presented below share a single source sample, sequenced in a study of blood T cell repertoires in COVID-19. TCRdb's table, derived via immunoSEQ multiplex PCR, lists solely in-frame clones and lacks some. The top ten clones hold around 0.84% of a sample with 250,000 to 350,000 clones, 85% to 90% of them seen once. What was sequenced was peripheral blood. These receptors originate from a man aged 25-45 years with acute or convalescent COVID-19.

This sequence joins TRBV5-1 and TRBJ1-2; TRBD1 agrees at 7 bases. With 0 bases clipped from V and 8 bases from J, the junction kept 4 bases outside the gene matches. The CDR3 runs to 13 residues. CDR1 is SGHRS and CDR2 is YFSETQ in the germline V gene. CDR3 DNA: TGCGCCAGCAGCTTGGCGACAGGGAAGGGCTACACCTTC. Translation gives CASSLATGKGYTF.

The CDR3 here is CASRRQGAPARYGYTF. The CDR3 region has the DNA TGTGCCAGCAGGAGGCAGGGGGCGCCTGCCAGATATGGCTACACCTTC. The chain employs TRBV28 and TRBJ1-2; 8 bases are shared with TRBD1. The CDR3 spans 16 residues. Germline CDR1 is MDHEN and CDR2 is SYDVKM. Trimming cost V 6 bases and J 5 bases; bases outside gene matches: 14.

A single count supports this clone. The rearrangement links TRBV2 to TRBJ2-2; 10 bases map to TRBD1. The length of the CDR3 is 16 residues. Germline V gene sequence: CDR1 SNHLY, CDR2 FYNNEI. V lost 5 bases and J lost 5; bases outside the gene matches: 8. The CDR3 nucleotides are TGTGCCAGCAGTAGCGACAGGGGGCGTATTACCGGGGAGCTGTTTTTT. It encodes CASSSDRGRITGELFF.

The chain is built from TRBV11-2 and TRBJ2-1, with a tentative D call TRBD2 (7 bases). Germline loops: CDR1 SGHAT, CDR2 FQNNGV. Trimming removed 5 bases at V and 7 bases at J, with 15 bases between. There are 14 residues in the CDR3. The CDR3 DNA sequence: TGTGCCAGCAGCCCCACTAGGGGGGGAAATGAGCAGTTCTTC. This encodes CASSPTRGGNEQFF.

The chain has TRBV6-1 and TRBJ2-5; TRBD1 is a possible D gene (5 bases). The V and J ends lost 2 bases and 1 base respectively, with 14 bases between them. The germline CDR1 and CDR2 sequences are MNHNS and SASEGT. This CDR3 has 16 amino acids. The CDR3: CASSEFRGASQETQYF. The CDR3 region has the DNA TGTGCCAGCAGTGAATTCCGTGGGGCTAGCCAAGAGACCCAGTACTTC.

J is TRBJ1-1 and V is TRBV5-1, with D possibly being TRBD1 (5 bases). The CDR3 length is 16 residues. Trimming left V 2 bases short and J 5 bases short, with 19 bases between. Germline assignment: CDR1 SGHRS and CDR2 YFSETQ. CDR3 residues: CASSFGGGTGGTEAFF. CDR3 coding DNA: TGCGCCAGCAGCTTCGGCGGGGGGACGGGCGGGACTGAAGCTTTCTTT.

CDR3 sequence (DNA): TGCGCCAGCAGGAAGACCCGGGACAGGGGTACCTATGGCTACACCTTC. Its protein product is CASRKTRDRGTYGYTF. The V and J genes are TRBV10-2 and TRBJ1-2; 10 bases match TRBD1. Germline lookup yields CDR1 WSHSY and CDR2 SAAADI. Unmatched junction bases numbered 11, after V lost 6 bases and J lost 4 bases. CDR3 length equals 16 residues.

The rearrangement joins TRBV9 to TRBJ1-1, with D uncertain. The CDR3 sequence is 14 residues long. Germline-derived CDR1 and CDR2 are SGDLS and YYNGEE. Trimming removed 4 bases from V and 1 base from J, with 11 bases in between. The CDR3 is CASSPNRANTEAFF. CDR3 DNA sequence: TGTGCCAGCAGCCCGAACAGAGCGAACACTGAAGCTTTCTTT.

The chain joins TRBV7-9 to TRBJ2-7; D is ambiguous. Germline V CDR1 and CDR2: SEHNR, FQNEAQ (reference sequence). The CDR3 consists of 15 residues. Trimming stripped 1 base from V and 2 bases from J, with 12 bases between. The CDR3 loop is CASSLGYGGTYEQYF. The CDR3 nucleotides are TGTGCCAGCAGCTTAGGGTATGGCGGAACCTACGAGCAGTACTTC.

The rearrangement uses TRBV27 and TRBJ2-7; 9 nucleotides align to TRBD1. Germline loops: CDR1 MNHEY, CDR2 SMNVEV (reference sequence). The CDR3 is 13 residues long. The J segment lost 3 bases and the V segment lost 6 bases, leaving 3 bases of the junction unmatched. Here the CDR3 reads CASRRTGVYEQYF. The CDR3 DNA reads TGTGCCAGCAGACGGACAGGGGTCTACGAGCAGTACTTC.

The table lists this clone with a count of one. The chain links TRBV9 to TRBJ1-1; perhaps TRBD1 as D (5 bases). This CDR3 has 13 residues. The V end lost 6 bases, the J end lost 4 bases, and 13 bases lay between the germline ends. Germline lookup yields CDR1 SGDLS and CDR2 YYNGEE. CDR3 loop: CASNSIGGTEAFF. CDR3 nucleotides: TGTGCCAGCAACTCGATCGGGGGCACTGAAGCTTTCTTT.

The chain uses TRBV10-2 and TRBJ1-2; D is perhaps TRBD1 (6 bases). CDR1 is WSHSY, CDR2 SAAADI, per germline. The CDR3 is 15 residues long. V dropped 4 bases and J dropped 4 bases, with 16 bases sitting between them. CDR3 in DNA: TGCGCCAGCAGTGTCTCCCCCAAAGGGGGCTATGGCTACACCTTC. As protein: CASSVSPKGGYGYTF.

The chain recombines TRBV10-2 with TRBJ2-7; 8 nucleotides align to TRBD1. Trimming cost V 4 bases and J 4 bases; bases outside gene matches: 9. Germline CDR1 is WSHSY and CDR2 is SAAADI. The CDR3 spans 15 residues. The CDR3 DNA reads as TGCGCCAGCAGTGGTTGGGACAGGCTAATTTACGAGCAGTACTTC. Translated: CASSGWDRLIYEQYF.

This chain uses TRBV10-3 with TRBJ2-1; TRBD1 agrees at 7 bases. The CDR3 covers 14 residues. V shed 6 bases and J 6 bases; nucleotides not matched to a gene: 8. Looked up from germline, CDR1 is ENHRY and CDR2 is SYGVKD. This CDR3 reads CAIRRQGSINEQFF. CDR3 bases: TGTGCCATCAGGCGACAGGGATCGATCAATGAGCAGTTCTTC.

V is TRBV5-1 and J is TRBJ1-2, with D perhaps matching TRBD1 (6 bases). In germline, CDR1 is SGHRS, CDR2 YFSETQ. The CDR3 is made up of 15 amino acids. Deletions cut 4 bases from V and 0 bases from J, with 13 bases between. CDR3 coding DNA: TGCGCCAGCAGCCAAGGGGGAGTGTCTAACTATGGCTACACCTTC. Protein sequence: CASSQGGVSNYGYTF. Full variable domain (remainder filled in from reference TRBV5-1 and TRBJ1-2): KAGVTQTPRYLIKTRGQQVTLSCSPISGHRSVSWYQQTPGQGLQFLFEYFSETQRNKGNFPGRFSGRQFSNSRSEMNVSTLELGDSALYLCASSQGGVSNYGYTFGSGTRLTVV.

The chain is built from TRBV28 and TRBJ1-2, with a possible D match to TRBD1 (5 bases). In germline, CDR1 is MDHEN, CDR2 SYDVKM. V was shortened by 2 bases and J by 4 bases, with 14 bases between the two germline ends. The CDR3 consists of 15 residues. The CDR3 protein is CASSLGGRVAYGYTF. CDR3 DNA: TGTGCCAGCAGTTTAGGTGGCAGGGTCGCCTATGGCTACACCTTC.

In this sample, this clone turned up once. This rearrangement joins TRBV30 to TRBJ1-2; D is uncertain. The CDR3 loop spans 13 amino acids. Trimming pared 2 bases from V and 4 bases from J, leaving 11 bases between. Germline CDR1 reads GTSNPN; CDR2 reads SVGIG (reference sequence). DNA of the CDR3: TGTGCCTGGAGTTTCCCCGGTCGCTATGGCTACACCTTC. Translating gives CAWSFPGRYGYTF.

The CDR3 DNA reads TGTGCCAGCAGTTTCTCACGACAGGGGACCGGGGAGCTGTTTTTT. As protein: CASSFSRQGTGELFF. The chain is built from TRBV6-5 and TRBJ2-2, with 8 bases matching TRBD1. J lost 5 bases, V lost 4 bases, and 6 bases had no gene match. The CDR3 extends over 15 amino acids. Germline CDR1 is MNHEY and CDR2 is SVGAGI.